A selection of T cell receptor beta chains follows, all from one sample in a study of CD8 T cells in Susac syndrome. TCRdb re-derived calls from the immunoSEQ multiplex PCR reads in MiXCR, one entry per CDR3 protein. The repertoire holds 67,000 or so distinct CDR3 sequences, with about 92% as singletons. Material: CD4+ T cells from PBMCs. Receptors originate from a human donor with Susac syndrome. Each CDR3 is given with its conserved first and last residue. Each record gives: D gene, V gene, clone size, J gene, CDR3 protein, CDR3 DNA. A D gene is named only where the DNA matches it firmly. Only some rows state a clone size, as once, few, many or a class for expanded clones.

>TRBD1|TRBV5-4|NA|TRBJ1-6
CASSPGTGGGNNSPLHF
TGTGCCAGCAGCCCTGGGACAGGGGGCGGCAATAATTCACCCCTCCACTTT
>NA|TRBV5-4|NA|TRBJ1-2
CASSLSVSYGYTF
TGTGCCAGCAGCTTGAGTGTCAGCTATGGCTACACCTTC
>NA|TRBV2|NA|TRBJ2-1
CASSGTRSHNEQFF
TGTGCCAGCTCCGGGACTCGAAGCCACAATGAGCAGTTCTTC
>NA|TRBV28|NA|TRBJ2-7
CASSLVTGTYEQYF
TGTGCCAGCAGTTTGGTGACAGGTACCTACGAGCAGTACTTC
>NA|TRBV9|NA|TRBJ2-1
CASSVAHKINEQFF
TGTGCCAGCAGCGTAGCCCACAAGATCAATGAGCAGTTCTTC
>TRBD1|TRBV19|NA|TRBJ1-6
CASSMAGGNRSPLHF
TGTGCCAGTAGTATGGCAGGGGGCAATAGGTCACCCCTCCACTTT
>NA|TRBV20-1|NA|TRBJ2-1
CSARVQGEGEQFF
TGCAGTGCTAGAGTACAGGGTGAGGGAGAGCAGTTCTTC
>TRBD1|TRBV7-2|NA|TRBJ1-1
CASRPGQQNTEAFF
TGTGCCAGCAGGCCGGGACAGCAGAACACTGAAGCTTTCTTT
>NA|TRBV5-4|NA|TRBJ2-5
CASSDSLGETQYF
TGTGCCAGCAGCGACAGCCTCGGTGAGACCCAGTACTTC
>TRBD1|TRBV14|NA|TRBJ1-1
CASSANIGTGGTEAFF
TGTGCCAGCAGCGCAAACATCGGGACAGGGGGTACTGAAGCTTTCTTT
>NA|TRBV5-1|NA|TRBJ2-1
CASSLGQPYNEQFF
TGCGCCAGCAGCTTAGGCCAGCCATACAATGAGCAGTTCTTC
>TRBD1|TRBV12-3/TRBV12-4|NA|TRBJ1-1
CASSVQGITEAFF
TGTGCCAGCAGTGTACAGGGGATCACTGAAGCTTTCTTT
>NA|TRBV7-2|NA|TRBJ2-1
CASSLGRVGEQFF
TGTGCCAGCAGCTTAGGTCGGGTCGGTGAGCAGTTCTTC
>NA|TRBV11-2|NA|TRBJ2-6
CASRGLRRVGANVLTF
TGTGCCAGCAGAGGACTCCGAAGGGTTGGGGCCAACGTCCTGACTTTC
>TRBD2|TRBV2|NA|TRBJ2-3
CASSPNSGGWEYF
TGTGCCAGCAGCCCCAATAGCGGGGGGTGGGAGTATTTT
>TRBD2|TRBV6-2/TRBV6-3|NA|TRBJ2-4
CASNYERGGLAKNIQYF
TGTGCCAGCAATTACGAGCGGGGGGGTCTAGCCAAAAACATTCAGTACTTC
>NA|TRBV4-3|NA|TRBJ2-2
CASSQDLQEGGTGELFF
TGCGCCAGCAGCCAAGACCTTCAGGAGGGAGGCACCGGGGAGCTGTTTTTT
>NA|TRBV7-2|once|TRBJ1-2
CASSQNTGNYGYTF
TGTGCCAGCAGTCAAAATACAGGAAACTATGGCTACACCTTC
>NA|TRBV5-1|NA|TRBJ2-7
CASSLSNHFYEQYF
TGCGCCAGCAGCTTGTCGAACCACTTCTACGAGCAGTACTTC
>NA|TRBV5-1|NA|TRBJ2-1
CASSPTGDLSYNEQFF
TGCGCCAGCAGTCCCACCGGGGACCTCTCCTACAATGAGCAGTTCTTC
>TRBD1|TRBV14|NA|TRBJ2-7
CASSLLTGSYEQYF
TGTGCCAGCAGCCTCCTGACAGGGTCGTATGAGCAGTACTTC
>NA|TRBV5-1|NA|TRBJ2-6
CASSSPDGVNSGANVLTF
TGCGCCAGCAGCTCCCCTGACGGGGTAAACTCTGGGGCCAACGTCCTGACTTTC
>NA|TRBV6-1|NA|TRBJ1-5
CATQTSEIPNQPQHF
TGTGCCACCCAGACCTCTGAAATACCCAATCAGCCCCAGCATTTT
>TRBD1|TRBV28|NA|TRBJ2-1
CASSLQQGVGVNEQFF
TGTGCCAGCAGTTTACAGCAGGGGGTCGGGGTGAATGAGCAGTTCTTC
>TRBD1|TRBV4-3|NA|TRBJ2-3
CASSLRDRVGDTQYF
TGCGCCAGCAGCCTCCGGGACAGGGTGGGAGATACGCAGTATTTT
>TRBD1|TRBV28|once|TRBJ2-5
CASSTGQDLETQYF
TGTGCCAGCAGCACCGGACAGGATCTAGAGACCCAGTACTTC
>NA|TRBV29-1|NA|TRBJ2-7
CSVASDYEQYF
TGCAGCGTTGCCTCAGATTACGAGCAGTACTTC
>NA|TRBV11-1|NA|TRBJ1-6
CASSPRSLSPLHF
TGTGCCAGCAGCCCTCGGTCCCTTTCACCCCTCCACTTT